This T cell receptor (beta chain) came from a study of T cells expressing NK-cell markers. At the level of the study: Out of eight donors sequenced, seven tested HCMV-seropositive and the remaining one seronegative.

Whole-study results and caveats: Also leading the CD3+CD56-NKG2C+ fraction in a few donors were these clonotypes.

There are 19 residues in the CDR3. Each CDR3 protein gets one entry in TCRdb, which reprocessed the 5' RACE reads and gives no DNA. In total, the table holds 200,000 to 300,000 distinct CDR3 sequences. Comment on this clonotype: The antigen remains undetermined.

V and J are TRBV12-3 or TRBV12-4 and TRBJ2-1; the D call of TRBD2 rests on TCRdb alone, since no DNA is present to check it. The sequenced sample consisted of blood T cells: a sorted CD56 or NKG2C T cell subset, CD4+ or CD8+ T cells, or bulk PBMC T cells (not recorded which). The clonotype was recovered from a man younger than 35 in good health. CDR3 residues: CASSLALLAGDLSYNEQFF.